The 3 T cell receptor beta chains listed next were all sequenced from one sample in a study of blood T cell repertoires in COVID-19. Sequencing was performed with immunoSEQ multiplex PCR; in TCRdb, only in-frame clones are kept and a portion is missing. Of 200,000 or so clones in the sample, roughly four fifths were seen once. The sample consisted of peripheral blood. These receptors originate from a woman aged 25 to 39 with acute or convalescent COVID-19.

The chain links TRBV7-2 to TRBJ2-3; TRBD2 aligns across 7 bases. CDR1 is SGHTA and CDR2 is FQGNSA in the germline V gene. Trimming at V came to 7 bases and at J to 6 bases, leaving 10 bases not matched to a gene. CDR3 length equals 14 residues. This chain's CDR3 is CASNRDYLADTQYF. CDR3 DNA sequence: TGTGCCAGCAACCGGGACTACCTAGCGGATACGCAGTATTTT.

On this clone itself: At one of its ends the junction is not consistent with the germline gene, which may arise from a read error. J is TRBJ2-7 and V is TRBV7-7; 8 bases agree with TRBD1. Germline CDR1 SSHAT, CDR2 FNYEAQ (reference sequence). The CDR3 length is 15 residues. DNA for the CDR3: TGTGCTAGCAGCCACAGGGGGGCGGGGATCAACGAGCAGTACTTC. Protein sequence: CASSHRGAGINEQYF.

The rearrangement uses TRBV12-3 or TRBV12-4 and TRBJ2-7, with D possibly TRBD2 on 7 matching bases. This CDR3 is built from 12 residues. Trimming shortened V by 6 bases and J by 2 bases, and 8 bases separated the two germline ends. The CDR3 here is CASSGGPYEQYF. The CDR3 DNA follows: TGTGCCAGCAGCGGGGGGCCCTACGAGCAGTACTTC.